Each of the 25 T cell receptor beta chains below was sequenced from the same sample in a study of T cell repertoires in cytomegalovirus infection. TCRdb reprocessed the reads with MiXCR, giving one entry per CDR3 protein. The table includes about 210,000 distinct CDR3 sequences, under 8.5% detected once. Sequenced sample: PBMCs. The receptor source for this set is a human donor in good health (CMV status not recorded). Some clones in this sample may be carry-over from other donors' samples.

This clonotype has a count of ten or more. The CDR3 is CASSRRGPPQSNQPQHF. The CDR3 DNA sequence: TGTGCCAGCAGCCGCAGGGGGCCTCCACAAAGCAATCAGCCCCAGCATTTT. The J gene is TRBJ1-5, the V gene TRBV7-2, with TRBD1 matching over 8 bases. Germline-derived CDR1 and CDR2 are SGHTA and FQGNSA. J was trimmed by 1 base and V by 5 bases; bases with no gene match: 10. This CDR3 comprises 17 residues. The full variable domain, completed using reference TRBV7-2 and TRBJ1-5, is GAGVSQSPSNKVTEKGKDVELRCDPISGHTALYWYRQSLGQGLEFLIYFQGNSAPDKSGLPSDRFSAERTGGSVSTLTIQRTQQEDSAVYLCASSRRGPPQSNQPQHFGDGTRLSIL.

Ten or more counts support this clonotype. The gene calls are TRBV27 and TRBJ2-7; 9 bases line up with TRBD1. CDR1 is MNHEY, CDR2 SMNVEV, per germline (reference sequence). The CDR3 sequence is 13 residues long. The J segment lost 2 bases and the V segment lost 5 bases, leaving 1 base of the junction unmatched. CDR3 region: CASSTGGPYEQYF. CDR3 DNA sequence: TGTGCCAGCAGTACAGGGGGCCCCTACGAGCAGTACTTC.

This clonotype was seen at least ten times. This chain uses TRBV7-2 with TRBJ2-5, with unresolved D. Germline-derived CDR1 and CDR2 are SGHTA and FQGNSA. This CDR3 is built from 12 residues. Trimming took 0 bases from V and 5 from J, leaving 4 bases between them. The CDR3: CASSLARETQYF. The DNA for the CDR3 is TGTGCCAGCAGCTTAGCTCGGGAGACCCAGTACTTC. The full variable domain, rest sourced from reference TRBV7-2 and TRBJ2-5, is GAGVSQSPSNKVTEKGKDVELRCDPISGHTALYWYRQSLGQGLEFLIYFQGNSAPDKSGLPSDRFSAERTGGSVSTLTIQRTQQEDSAVYLCASSLARETQYFGPGTRLLVL.

This clonotype was seen many times. The J gene is TRBJ2-2, the V gene TRBV23-1; D gene ambiguous. TRBV23-1 belongs to the ORF category, with a function that is uncertain. This CDR3 region has 17 residues. Trimming left V 0 bases short and J 6 bases short, with 17 bases between. The CDR3 DNA reads TGCGCCAGCAGTCAATCGATGGTTTTGGGGTCCGCCGGGGAGCTGTTTTTT. Amino acid sequence: CASSQSMVLGSAGELFF.

At least ten counts were recorded for this clonotype. The gene calls are TRBV6-2 or TRBV6-3 and TRBJ2-1; 7 nucleotides agree with TRBD1. J gave up 3 bases and V 5 bases, and 4 bases lay outside the gene matches. This CDR3 contains 14 residues. Germline CDR1 reads MNHEY; CDR2 reads SVGEGT. The CDR3 nucleotides are TGTGCCAGCAGTGAAGGACAGGACTACAATGAGCAGTTCTTC. Translation gives CASSEGQDYNEQFF.

J is TRBJ2-1 and V is TRBV6-2 or TRBV6-3; D may be TRBD1 (5 bases). The germline CDR1 and CDR2 sequences are MNHEY and SVGEGT. V dropped 0 bases and J dropped 1 base, with 10 bases sitting between them. This CDR3 has 16 residues. The CDR3 DNA sequence: TGTGCCAGCAGTTACTCAGGGGCTGGATCCTACAATGAGCAGTTCTTC. Its protein is CASSYSGAGSYNEQFF.

This clonotype has a count of ten or more. The gene calls are TRBV7-2 and TRBJ1-5; D is ambiguous. CDR3 size: 12 residues. CDR1 and CDR2 from the germline V gene are SGHTA and FQGNSA. V was cut by 3 bases and J by 4 bases, with 4 bases left in between. The chain's CDR3 is CASSFQNQPQHF. CDR3 bases: TGTGCCAGCAGCTTCCAGAATCAGCCCCAGCATTTT.

In its sample, this clonotype was seen many times. This chain connects TRBV7-2 to TRBJ2-2; 7 bases are a match to TRBD1. The V gene end was trimmed by 8 bases and the J gene end by 5 bases; junction bases not matched to a gene: 20. The V gene's germline CDR1 is SGHTA and CDR2 FQGNSA. This CDR3 is built from 18 residues. The CDR3 DNA reads TGTGCCAGCGGTCTATCAAAGGGACAGCCCTTAGGGACCGGGGAGCTGTTTTTT. The encoded protein is CASGLSKGQPLGTGELFF.

Ten or more counts support this clonotype. This chain uses TRBV7-9 with TRBJ1-6; maybe TRBD1 (6 bases). The germline gives CDR1 SEHNR, CDR2 FQNEAQ (reference sequence). The CDR3 covers 14 residues. V was pared by 5 bases and J by 8 bases, with 13 bases between. The CDR3 is CASSPQGLDSPLHF. Written as DNA, the CDR3 is TGTGCCAGCAGCCCACAGGGCCTGGATTCACCCCTCCACTTT.

This clonotype came up many times. The CDR3: CASSVGTGAKGTEAFF. CDR3 sequence (DNA): TGTGCCAGCAGCGTCGGGACAGGGGCCAAGGGGACTGAAGCTTTCTTT. V and J are TRBV7-2 and TRBJ1-1; 10 bases map to TRBD1. The CDR3 loop spans 16 amino acids. V lost 5 bases and J lost 5; bases outside the gene matches: 11. Germline V CDR1 and CDR2: SGHTA, FQGNSA. The full variable domain, in which reference TRBV7-2 and TRBJ1-1 provide the parts outside the CDR3, is GAGVSQSPSNKVTEKGKDVELRCDPISGHTALYWYRQSLGQGLEFLIYFQGNSAPDKSGLPSDRFSAERTGGSVSTLTIQRTQQEDSAVYLCASSVGTGAKGTEAFFGQGTRLTVV.

Many counts were recorded for this clonotype. V and J are TRBV4-3 and TRBJ2-2; maybe TRBD1 (6 bases). Germline-derived CDR1 and CDR2 are LGHNA and YSLEER. V lost 1 base to trimming and J lost 6 bases, with 21 bases between them. The CDR3 runs to 18 residues. Here the CDR3 DNA reads TGCGCCAGCAGCCAAGTCTGGGGGACACCTTTCTCTGCCGGGGAGCTGTTTTTT. Translating it yields CASSQVWGTPFSAGELFF.

This clonotype was seen at least ten times. J is TRBJ2-2 and V is TRBV7-2; possible D gene TRBD1, 5 bases. Germline V gene sequence: CDR1 SGHTA, CDR2 FQGNSA. Trimming removed 2 bases at V and 6 bases at J, with 13 bases between. The CDR3 is made up of 15 amino acids. The CDR3 reads CASSLRAGYSGELFF. The CDR3 DNA follows: TGTGCCAGCAGCTTAAGAGCAGGGTATTCCGGGGAGCTGTTTTTT.

There are many counts of this clonotype. The genes are TRBV12-3 or TRBV12-4 and TRBJ2-1, with 10 bases lining up with TRBD1. The V gene end was trimmed by 2 bases and the J gene end by 7 bases; junction bases not matched to a gene: 14. CDR3 length: 18 residues. The CDR3 protein is CASSLSQRPGQGWNEQFF. Here the CDR3 DNA reads TGTGCCAGCAGTTTATCCCAACGTCCGGGACAGGGGTGGAATGAGCAGTTCTTC.

This clonotype was detected ten times or more. V and J are TRBV20-1 and TRBJ2-5; D may be TRBD1 (5 bases). There are 14 residues in the CDR3. Trimming removed 4 bases from V and 5 bases from J, with 17 bases in between. Germline-derived CDR1 and CDR2 are DFQATT and SNEGSKA (reference sequence). DNA of the CDR3: TGCAGTGCTAAGGATACAGGCCTGGAGGAGACCCAGTACTTC. This codes for CSAKDTGLEETQYF.

This clonotype was picked up many times. J is TRBJ1-1 and V is TRBV20-1; D is ambiguous. Per germline, CDR1 DFQATT and CDR2 SNEGSKA (reference sequence). V gave up 0 bases and J gave up 5 bases, with 13 bases separating them. CDR3 size: 14 residues. CDR3 amino acids: CSARDGRKSTEAFF. The CDR3 DNA reads as TGCAGTGCTAGAGACGGGAGGAAGTCAACTGAAGCTTTCTTT.

This clonotype was seen repeatedly, ten times or more. The V and J genes are TRBV20-1 and TRBJ1-1; 7 bases align to TRBD1. Germline V gene sequence: CDR1 DFQATT, CDR2 SNEGSKA (reference sequence). This CDR3 spans 15 amino acids. V dropped 6 bases and J dropped 3; count of bases not matched to a gene: 13. CDR3 sequence (DNA): TGCAGTGCCATAACAGGGGAAATAGGGGACACTGAAGCTTTCTTT. Translated, it gives CSAITGEIGDTEAFF.

In its sample, this clonotype was seen many times. The chain recombines TRBV20-1 with TRBJ1-5; 7 bases are a match to TRBD1. The CDR3 runs to 13 residues. CDR1 is DFQATT and CDR2 is SNEGSKA in the germline V gene (reference sequence). V gave up 6 bases and J gave up 6 bases; unmatched junction bases: 8. CDR3 coding DNA: TGCAGTGCGGAAGACAGGGTCGGTCAGCCCCAGCATTTT. This translates into CSAEDRVGQPQHF.

This clonotype showed up just a few times. The V and J genes are TRBV5-1 and TRBJ2-2; 9 bases fit TRBD2. CDR1 SGHRS and CDR2 YFSETQ come from the germline V gene. CDR3 size: 17 residues. Losses at the gene ends were 5 bases for V and 0 bases for J; bases not matched to a gene: 8. DNA of the CDR3: TGCGCCAGCAGACCCCTAGCGGGGTTCGCGAACACCGGGGAGCTGTTTTTT. It codes for CASRPLAGFANTGELFF.

Ten or more counts support this clonotype. This chain joins TRBV11-2 and TRBJ2-1; 11 nucleotides agree with TRBD2. This CDR3 contains 19 residues. Per germline, CDR1 SGHAT and CDR2 FQNNGV. The V and J ends lost 1 base and 0 bases, in that order; junction bases with no gene match: 8. The DNA of the CDR3 is TGTGCCAGCAGCTTAGTAGGGCTAGCGGGGGGTCTCTCCTACAATGAGCAGTTCTTC. It yields the protein CASSLVGLAGGLSYNEQFF.

The table lists this clonotype with many counts. J is TRBJ1-6 and V is TRBV7-2; perhaps TRBD1 as D (5 bases). The V gene's germline CDR1 is SGHTA and CDR2 FQGNSA. This CDR3 is 14 amino acids long. The V end lost 6 bases, the J end lost 6 bases, and 12 bases lay between the germline ends. CDR3 bases: TGTGCCAGCAGTCCCTGGGGGGGTAATTCACCCCTCCACTTT. Translated: CASSPWGGNSPLHF. The complete variable domain, with remaining parts taken from reference TRBV7-2 and TRBJ1-6, reads GAGVSQSPSNKVTEKGKDVELRCDPISGHTALYWYRQSLGQGLEFLIYFQGNSAPDKSGLPSDRFSAERTGGSVSTLTIQRTQQEDSAVYLCASSPWGGNSPLHFGNGTRLTVT.

This clonotype was seen only a few times. The chain carries TRBV30 and TRBJ2-3, with 9 bases fitting TRBD2. This CDR3 has 19 amino acids. V was clipped by 2 bases and J by 0 bases; unmatched bases: 15. Germline V gene sequence: CDR1 GTSNPN, CDR2 SVGIG (reference sequence). CDR3 in DNA: TGTGCCTGGAGTTTGACTCCCTCGGGTAGCGGGGGTAGCACAGATACGCAGTATTTT. Residues: CAWSLTPSGSGGSTDTQYF.

This clonotype showed up many times. The rearrangement uses TRBV12-3 or TRBV12-4 and TRBJ2-3; D is undetermined. The CDR3 is made up of 16 amino acids. V lost 7 bases, J lost 0 bases, and 17 bases lay in between. CDR3 sequence reads: CASTSSSVGSTDTQYF. The CDR3 DNA is TGTGCCAGCACCTCGAGTTCTGTTGGAAGCACAGATACGCAGTATTTT.

Ten or more counts support this clonotype. The chain couples TRBV7-8 to TRBJ2-3, with D unclear. The ends were cut back, 8 bases at V and 1 base at J, with 10 bases in the middle. The germline CDR1 and CDR2 sequences are SGHVS and FQNEAQ. The CDR3 has 13 residues. The DNA of the CDR3 is TGTGCCAGCTTTTCGGCGGGCACAGATACGCAGTATTTT. It translates to CASFSAGTDTQYF.

This clonotype occurred a few times. The genes are TRBV30 and TRBJ2-3; the D call may be TRBD1 or TRBD2 (5 bases each). This CDR3 contains 15 residues. Germline CDR1 and CDR2: GTSNPN and SVGIG (reference sequence). DNA for the CDR3: TGTGCATGCACAACCGGGACCCTTAGCACAGATACGCAGTATTTT. This encodes CACTTGTLSTDTQYF.

There are a few counts of this clonotype. The J gene is TRBJ2-2, the V gene TRBV30; D gene unclear. The CDR3 consists of 17 residues. The germline V gene has CDR1 GTSNPN and CDR2 SVGIG (reference sequence). V lost 5 bases and J lost 2, with 21 bases in between. CDR3 bases: TGTGCCTGGTCGAGAAGGGTACAGACCCGAAACACCGGGGAGCTGTTTTTT. Its protein product is CAWSRRVQTRNTGELFF.